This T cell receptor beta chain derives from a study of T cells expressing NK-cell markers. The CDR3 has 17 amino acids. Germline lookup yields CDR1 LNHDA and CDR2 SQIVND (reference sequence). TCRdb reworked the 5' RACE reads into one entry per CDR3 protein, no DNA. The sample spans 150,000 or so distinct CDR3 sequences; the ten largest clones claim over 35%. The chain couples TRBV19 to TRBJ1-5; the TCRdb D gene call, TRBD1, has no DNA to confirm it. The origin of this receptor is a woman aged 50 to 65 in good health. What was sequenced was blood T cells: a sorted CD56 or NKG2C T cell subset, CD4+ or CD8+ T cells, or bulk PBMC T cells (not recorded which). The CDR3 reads CASSRPADWGRDQPQHF.